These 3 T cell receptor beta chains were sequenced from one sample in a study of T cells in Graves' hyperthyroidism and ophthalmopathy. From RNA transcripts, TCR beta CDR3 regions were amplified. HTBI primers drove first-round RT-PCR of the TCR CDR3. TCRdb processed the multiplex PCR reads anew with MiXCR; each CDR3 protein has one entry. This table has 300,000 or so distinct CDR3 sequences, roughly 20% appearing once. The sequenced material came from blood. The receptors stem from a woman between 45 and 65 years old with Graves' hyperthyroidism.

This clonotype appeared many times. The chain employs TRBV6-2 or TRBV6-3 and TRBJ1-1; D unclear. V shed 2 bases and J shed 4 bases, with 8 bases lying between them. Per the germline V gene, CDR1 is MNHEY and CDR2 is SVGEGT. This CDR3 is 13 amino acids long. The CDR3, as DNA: TGTGCCAGCAGTTACGTGGGTCCCACTGAAGCTTTCTTT. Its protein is CASSYVGPTEAFF.

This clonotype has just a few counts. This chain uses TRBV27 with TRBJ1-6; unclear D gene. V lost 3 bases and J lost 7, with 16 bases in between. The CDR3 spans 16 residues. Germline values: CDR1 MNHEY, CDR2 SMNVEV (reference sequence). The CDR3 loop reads CASSFLRAGGNSPLHF. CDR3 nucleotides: TGTGCCAGCAGTTTCCTCCGGGCAGGAGGCAATTCACCCCTCCACTTT.

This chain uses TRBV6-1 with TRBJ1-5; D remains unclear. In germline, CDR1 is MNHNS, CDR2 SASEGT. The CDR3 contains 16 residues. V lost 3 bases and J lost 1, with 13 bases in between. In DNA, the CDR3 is TGTGCCAGCAGTGATCCCCGGGTCTTCAGCAATCAGCCCCAGCATTTT. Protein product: CASSDPRVFSNQPQHF.